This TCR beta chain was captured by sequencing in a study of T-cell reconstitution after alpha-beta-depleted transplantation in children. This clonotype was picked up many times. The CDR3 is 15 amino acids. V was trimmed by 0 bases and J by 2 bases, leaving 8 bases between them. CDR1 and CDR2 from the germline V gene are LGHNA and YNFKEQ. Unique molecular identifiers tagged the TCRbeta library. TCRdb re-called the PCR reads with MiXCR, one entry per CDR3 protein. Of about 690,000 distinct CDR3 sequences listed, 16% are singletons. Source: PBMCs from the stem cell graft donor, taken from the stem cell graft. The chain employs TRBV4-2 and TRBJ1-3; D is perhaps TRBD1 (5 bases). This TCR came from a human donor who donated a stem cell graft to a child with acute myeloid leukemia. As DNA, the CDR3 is TGTGCCAGCAGCCAAGAGGGAGGGGCTGGAAACACCATATATTTT. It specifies CASSQEGGAGNTIYF.